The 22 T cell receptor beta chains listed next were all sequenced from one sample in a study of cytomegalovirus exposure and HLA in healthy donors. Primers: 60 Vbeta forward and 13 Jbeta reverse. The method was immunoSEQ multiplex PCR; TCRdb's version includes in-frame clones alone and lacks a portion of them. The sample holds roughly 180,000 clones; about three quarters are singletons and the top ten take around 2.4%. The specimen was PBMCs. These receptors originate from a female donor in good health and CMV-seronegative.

The CDR3 DNA reads TGTGCCAGCAGGACCAGGGGGTTCGTTGAAGCTTTCTTT. Residues: CASRTRGFVEAFF. V and J are TRBV6-6 and TRBJ1-1; the match to TRBD1 covers 7 bases. J lost 7 bases, V lost 6 bases, and 8 bases had no gene match. This CDR3 is built from 13 residues. The germline CDR1 and CDR2 sequences are MNHNY and SVGAGI (reference sequence).

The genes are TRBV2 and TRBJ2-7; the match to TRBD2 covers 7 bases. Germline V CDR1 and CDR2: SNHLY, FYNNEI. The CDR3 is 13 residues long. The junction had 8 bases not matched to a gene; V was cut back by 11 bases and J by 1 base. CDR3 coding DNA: TGTGCCTCCCATGGGGGAGGGTCCTACGAGCAGTACTTC. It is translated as CASHGGGSYEQYF.

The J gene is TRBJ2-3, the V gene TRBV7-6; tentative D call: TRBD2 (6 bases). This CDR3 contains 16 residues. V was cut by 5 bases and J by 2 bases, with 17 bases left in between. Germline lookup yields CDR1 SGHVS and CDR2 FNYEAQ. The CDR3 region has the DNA TGTGCCAGCAGCCTAACGACTAGTCTCCTCACAGATACGCAGTATTTT. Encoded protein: CASSLTTSLLTDTQYF.

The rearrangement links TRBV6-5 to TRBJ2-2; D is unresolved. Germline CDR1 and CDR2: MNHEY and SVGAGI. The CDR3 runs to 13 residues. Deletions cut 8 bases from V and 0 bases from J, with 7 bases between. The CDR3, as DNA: TGTGCCAGCCTTAAAACGAACACCGGGGAGCTGTTTTTT. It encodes CASLKTNTGELFF.

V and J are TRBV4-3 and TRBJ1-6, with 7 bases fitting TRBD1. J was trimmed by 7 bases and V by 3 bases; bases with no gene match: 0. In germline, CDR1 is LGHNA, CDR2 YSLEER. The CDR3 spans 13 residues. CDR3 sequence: CASSQDRNSPLHF. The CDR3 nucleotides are TGCGCCAGCAGCCAGGACAGGAATTCACCCCTCCACTTT.

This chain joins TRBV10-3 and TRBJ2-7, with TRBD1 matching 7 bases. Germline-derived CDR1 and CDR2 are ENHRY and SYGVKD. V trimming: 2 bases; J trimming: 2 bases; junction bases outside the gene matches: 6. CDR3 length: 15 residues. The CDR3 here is CAISEKGGPAYEQYF. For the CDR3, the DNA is TGTGCCATCAGTGAGAAAGGGGGCCCCGCCTACGAGCAGTACTTC.

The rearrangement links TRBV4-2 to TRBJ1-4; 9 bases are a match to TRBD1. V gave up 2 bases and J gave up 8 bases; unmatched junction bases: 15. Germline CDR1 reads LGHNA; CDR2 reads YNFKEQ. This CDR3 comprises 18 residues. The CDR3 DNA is TGTGCCAGCAGCCAACTGAAGGGACAGGGAGTATACGACGAAAAACTGTTTTTT. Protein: CASSQLKGQGVYDEKLFF.

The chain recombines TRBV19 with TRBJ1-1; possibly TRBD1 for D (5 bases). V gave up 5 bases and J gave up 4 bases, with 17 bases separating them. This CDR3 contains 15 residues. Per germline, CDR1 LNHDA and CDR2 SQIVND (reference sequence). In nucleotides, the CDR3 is TGTGCCAGTAGTGTGGGGGGTGGGGCGGGCACTGAAGCTTTCTTT. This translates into CASSVGGGAGTEAFF.

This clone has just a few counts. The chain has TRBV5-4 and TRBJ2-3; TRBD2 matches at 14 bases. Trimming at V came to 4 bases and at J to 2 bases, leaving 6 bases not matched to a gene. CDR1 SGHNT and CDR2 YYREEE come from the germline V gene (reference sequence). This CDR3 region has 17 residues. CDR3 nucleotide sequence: TGTGCCAGCAGCCCGGGGACTAGCGGGGGTCCCACAGATACGCAGTATTTT. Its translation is CASSPGTSGGPTDTQYF.

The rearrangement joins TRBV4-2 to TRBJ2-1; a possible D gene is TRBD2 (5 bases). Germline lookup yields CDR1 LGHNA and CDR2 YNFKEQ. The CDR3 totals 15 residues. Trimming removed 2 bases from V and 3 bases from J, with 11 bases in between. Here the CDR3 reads CASSQRTSDYNEQFF. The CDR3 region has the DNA TGTGCCAGCAGCCAAAGAACTAGTGACTACAATGAGCAGTTCTTC.

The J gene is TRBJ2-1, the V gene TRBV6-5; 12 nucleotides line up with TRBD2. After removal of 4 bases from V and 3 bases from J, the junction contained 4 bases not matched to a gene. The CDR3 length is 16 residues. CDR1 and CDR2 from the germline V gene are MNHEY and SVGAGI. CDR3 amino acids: CASSSGLAGFYNEQFF. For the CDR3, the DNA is TGTGCCAGCAGTTCCGGACTAGCGGGATTCTACAATGAGCAGTTCTTC.

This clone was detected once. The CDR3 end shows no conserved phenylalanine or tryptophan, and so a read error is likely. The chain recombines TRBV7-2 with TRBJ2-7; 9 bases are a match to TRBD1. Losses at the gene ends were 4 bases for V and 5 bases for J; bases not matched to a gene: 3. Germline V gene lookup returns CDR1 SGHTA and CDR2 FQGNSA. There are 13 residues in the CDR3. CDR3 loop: CASSSDRGHEQYL. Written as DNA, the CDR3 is TGTGCCAGCAGCTCGGACAGGGGACACGAGCAGTACCTC.

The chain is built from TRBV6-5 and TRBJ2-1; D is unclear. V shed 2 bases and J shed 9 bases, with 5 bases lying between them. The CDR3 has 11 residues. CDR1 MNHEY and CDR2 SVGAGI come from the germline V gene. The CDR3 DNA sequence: TGTGCCAGCAGTTACGCTAGTGAGCAGTTCTTC. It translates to CASSYASEQFF.

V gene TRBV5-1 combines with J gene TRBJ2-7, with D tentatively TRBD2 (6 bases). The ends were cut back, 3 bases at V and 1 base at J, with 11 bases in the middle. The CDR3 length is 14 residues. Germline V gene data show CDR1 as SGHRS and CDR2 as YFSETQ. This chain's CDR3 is CASSSAGTSYEQYF. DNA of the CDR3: TGCGCCAGCAGCTCGGCCGGGACTTCCTACGAGCAGTACTTC.

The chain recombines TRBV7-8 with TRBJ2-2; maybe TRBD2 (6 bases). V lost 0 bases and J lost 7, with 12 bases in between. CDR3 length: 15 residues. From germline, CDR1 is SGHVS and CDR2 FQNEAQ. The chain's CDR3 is CASSLAGGVIGELFF. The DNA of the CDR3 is TGTGCCAGCAGCTTAGCGGGCGGGGTCATCGGGGAGCTGTTTTTT.

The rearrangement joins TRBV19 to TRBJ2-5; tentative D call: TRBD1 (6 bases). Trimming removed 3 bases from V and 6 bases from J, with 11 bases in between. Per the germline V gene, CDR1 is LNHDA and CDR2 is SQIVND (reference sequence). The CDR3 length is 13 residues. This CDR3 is CASSMGALKTQYF. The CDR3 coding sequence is TGTGCCAGTAGTATGGGGGCCTTAAAGACCCAGTACTTC.

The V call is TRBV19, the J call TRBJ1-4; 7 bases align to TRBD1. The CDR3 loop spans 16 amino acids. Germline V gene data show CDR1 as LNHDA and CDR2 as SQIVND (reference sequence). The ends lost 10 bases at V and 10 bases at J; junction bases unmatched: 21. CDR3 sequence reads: CAIPPTTGQGQGKLFF. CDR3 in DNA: TGTGCCATTCCCCCCACGACAGGGCAGGGGCAGGGAAAACTGTTTTTT.

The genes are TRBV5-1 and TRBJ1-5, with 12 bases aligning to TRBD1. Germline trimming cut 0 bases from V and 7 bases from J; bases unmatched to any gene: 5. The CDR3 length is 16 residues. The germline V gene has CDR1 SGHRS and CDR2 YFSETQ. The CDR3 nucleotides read TGCGCCAGCAGCTTGGAAGGGACAGGGGGCGACCAGCCCCAGCATTTT. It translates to CASSLEGTGGDQPQHF. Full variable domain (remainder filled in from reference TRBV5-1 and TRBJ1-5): KAGVTQTPRYLIKTRGQQVTLSCSPISGHRSVSWYQQTPGQGLQFLFEYFSETQRNKGNFPGRFSGRQFSNSRSEMNVSTLELGDSALYLCASSLEGTGGDQPQHFGDGTRLSIL.

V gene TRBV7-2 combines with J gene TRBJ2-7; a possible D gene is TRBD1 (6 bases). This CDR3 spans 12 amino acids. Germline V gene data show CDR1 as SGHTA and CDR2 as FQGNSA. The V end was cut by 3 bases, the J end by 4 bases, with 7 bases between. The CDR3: CASSFQGYEQYF. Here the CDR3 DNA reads TGTGCCAGCAGCTTCCAGGGGTACGAGCAGTACTTC.

CDR3 protein: CASSLRGTSGYNEQFF. In nucleotides, the CDR3 is TGTGCCAGCAGCTTAAGAGGGACTAGCGGGTACAATGAGCAGTTCTTC. The chain carries TRBV7-3 and TRBJ2-1; 12 nucleotides line up with TRBD2. This CDR3 comprises 16 residues. Germline V lookup: CDR1 SGHTA, CDR2 FQGTGA. The ends lost 1 base at V and 4 bases at J; junction bases unmatched: 2.

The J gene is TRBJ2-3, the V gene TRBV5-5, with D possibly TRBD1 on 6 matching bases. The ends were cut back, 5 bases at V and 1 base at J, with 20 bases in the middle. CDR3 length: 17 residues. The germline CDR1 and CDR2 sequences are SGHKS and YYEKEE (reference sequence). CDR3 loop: CASSSILRGWGTDTQYF. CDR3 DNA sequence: TGTGCCAGCAGTTCGATTCTCAGGGGATGGGGCACAGATACGCAGTATTTT.

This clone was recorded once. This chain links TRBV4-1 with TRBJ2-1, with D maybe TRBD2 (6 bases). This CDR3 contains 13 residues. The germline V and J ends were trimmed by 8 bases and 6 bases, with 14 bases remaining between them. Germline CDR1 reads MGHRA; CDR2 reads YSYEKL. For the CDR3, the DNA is TGCGCCAGCGGGGGACTTAGAACCAATGAGCAGTTCTTC. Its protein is CASGGLRTNEQFF.